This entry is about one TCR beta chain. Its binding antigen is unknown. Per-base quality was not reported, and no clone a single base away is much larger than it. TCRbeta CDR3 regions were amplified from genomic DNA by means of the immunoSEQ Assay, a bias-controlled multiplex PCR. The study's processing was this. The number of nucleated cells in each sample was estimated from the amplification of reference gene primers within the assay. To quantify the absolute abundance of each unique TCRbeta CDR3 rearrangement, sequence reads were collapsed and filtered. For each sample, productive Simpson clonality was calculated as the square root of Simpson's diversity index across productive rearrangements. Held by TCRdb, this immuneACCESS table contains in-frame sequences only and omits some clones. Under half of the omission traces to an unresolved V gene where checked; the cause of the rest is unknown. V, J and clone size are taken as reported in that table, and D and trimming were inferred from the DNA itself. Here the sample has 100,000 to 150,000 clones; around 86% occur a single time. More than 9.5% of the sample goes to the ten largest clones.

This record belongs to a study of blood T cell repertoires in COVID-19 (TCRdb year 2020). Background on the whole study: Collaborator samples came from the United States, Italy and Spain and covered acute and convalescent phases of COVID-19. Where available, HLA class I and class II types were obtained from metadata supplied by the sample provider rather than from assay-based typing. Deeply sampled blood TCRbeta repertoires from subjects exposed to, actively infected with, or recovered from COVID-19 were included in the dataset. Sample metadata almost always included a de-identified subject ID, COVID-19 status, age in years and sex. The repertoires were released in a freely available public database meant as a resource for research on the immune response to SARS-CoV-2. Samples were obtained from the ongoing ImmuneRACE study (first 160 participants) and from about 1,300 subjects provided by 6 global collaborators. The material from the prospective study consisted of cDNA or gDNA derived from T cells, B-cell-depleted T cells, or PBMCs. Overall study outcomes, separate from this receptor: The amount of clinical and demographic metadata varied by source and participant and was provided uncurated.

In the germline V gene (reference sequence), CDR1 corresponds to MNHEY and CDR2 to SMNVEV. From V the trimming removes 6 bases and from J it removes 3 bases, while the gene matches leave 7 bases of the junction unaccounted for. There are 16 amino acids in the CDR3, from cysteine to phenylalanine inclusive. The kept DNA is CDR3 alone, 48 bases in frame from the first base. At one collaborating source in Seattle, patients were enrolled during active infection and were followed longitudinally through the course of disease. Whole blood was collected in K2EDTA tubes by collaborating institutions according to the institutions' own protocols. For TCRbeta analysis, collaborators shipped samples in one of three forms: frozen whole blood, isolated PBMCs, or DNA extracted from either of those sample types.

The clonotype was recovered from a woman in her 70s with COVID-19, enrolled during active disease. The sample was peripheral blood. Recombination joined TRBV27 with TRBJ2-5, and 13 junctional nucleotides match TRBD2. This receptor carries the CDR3 CASSFGTSGAKETQYF. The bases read TGTGCCAGCAGCTTCGGGACTAGCGGGGCAAAAGAGACCCAGTACTTC.